These T cell receptor beta chains were read from a single sample in a study of tumor-infiltrating lymphocytes in primary liver carcinoma. One entry per CDR3 protein results from TCRdb running MiXCR on the multiplex PCR reads. Of 84,000 or so distinct CDR3 sequences in the sample, 72% were seen once. Source material: liver tumor tissue from sampling region 1. Receptors were obtained from a man in his forties or fifties with primary liver carcinoma and hepatitis B virus infection. Each CDR3 is given with its conserved first and last residue. The order of the fields is CDR3 length, V gene, J gene, CDR3 protein.

length: 16; V: TRBV28; J: TRBJ2-7; CDR3: CATSPIAGGPENEQYF
length: 14; V: TRBV6-5; J: TRBJ2-7; CDR3: CVSSYSAVSYEQYF
length: 15; V: TRBV4-1; J: TRBJ1-5; CDR3: CASSQDIAGWQPQHF
length: 12; V: TRBV29-1; J: TRBJ2-7; CDR3: CSVAGDSYEQYF
length: 13; V: TRBV6-1; J: TRBJ2-3; CDR3: CASNGQRPDTQYF
length: 18; V: TRBV28; J: TRBJ2-2; CDR3: CASGGSLGAGVNTGELFF
length: 15; V: TRBV12-3/TRBV12-4; J: TRBJ2-5; CDR3: CASSSVGRGQETQHF
length: 15; V: TRBV10-2; J: TRBJ1-6; CDR3: CTSSEQGAGNSPLHF
length: 16; V: TRBV4-1; J: TRBJ2-7; CDR3: CASSQERAGSCYEQHF
length: 12; V: TRBV29-1; J: TRBJ2-5; CDR3: CSVVSSGETQYF
length: 12; V: TRBV12-3/TRBV12-4; J: TRBJ1-1; CDR3: CASNGGPTEAFF
length: 13; V: TRBV5-5; J: TRBJ2-5; CDR3: CASSDGLEETQYF
length: 15; V: TRBV6-1; J: TRBJ2-1; CDR3: CASRDQGGTYNEQFF
length: 14; V: TRBV10-1; J: TRBJ2-3; CDR3: CASSESQGTDTQYF
length: 16; V: TRBV4-1; J: TRBJ2-7; CDR3: CASSQDMREDAYEQYF
length: 16; V: TRBV28; J: TRBJ2-7; CDR3: CVSSLGLAGEPGEQYF
length: 14; V: TRBV19; J: TRBJ2-5; CDR3: CTSTPPGRQETQYF
length: 15; V: TRBV28; J: TRBJ1-6; CDR3: CASSSDGEGNSPLHF
length: 17; V: TRBV6-1; J: TRBJ1-2; CDR3: CASSPTRVSPIPYGYTF
length: 15; V: TRBV6-1; J: TRBJ2-5; CDR3: CASTIGRVNQETQYF
length: 16; V: TRBV11-1; J: TRBJ2-1; CDR3: CASSLGRGLPTHEQFF
length: 13; V: TRBV25-1; J: TRBJ1-6; CDR3: CASSSLQDSPLHF
length: 13; V: TRBV14; J: TRBJ2-1; CDR3: CASSRGTVHEQFF
length: 14; V: TRBV2; J: TRBJ1-5; CDR3: CASSLTGNNQPQHF
length: 16; V: TRBV4-1; J: TRBJ2-7; CDR3: CANSQDFNGSYYEQYF
length: 15; V: TRBV12-3/TRBV12-4; J: TRBJ1-2; CDR3: CAGSLRDRPNYGYPF
length: 14; V: TRBV10-3; J: TRBJ1-6; CDR3: CAINGIGGNSPLHF
length: 13; V: TRBV6-1; J: TRBJ2-5; CDR3: CVSSVNGRETQYF
length: 13; V: TRBV5-5; J: TRBJ2-7; CDR3: CASSFNPGGEQYF
length: 15; V: TRBV5-1; J: TRBJ2-1; CDR3: CASSLVAGSDNEQFF
length: 15; V: TRBV7-8; J: TRBJ2-3; CDR3: CPSSLDGPGAGTHYF
length: 14; V: TRBV20-1; J: TRBJ1-2; CDR3: CSAPRDSRGYGYTF
length: 14; V: TRBV10-3; J: TRBJ2-7; CDR3: CAISSGTGIYEQYF
length: 16; V: TRBV28; J: TRBJ2-7; CDR3: CASSHSAGGRPYEQYF
length: 13; V: TRBV10-3; J: TRBJ1-1; CDR3: CALKQGESTEVFF
length: 12; V: TRBV11-2; J: TRBJ2-3; CDR3: CASSLGYDTHYF
length: 16; V: TRBV10-3; J: TRBJ2-1; CDR3: CATAGTSGSGGNEQFF
length: 16; V: TRBV6-2/TRBV6-3; J: TRBJ2-4; CDR3: CASSYRSSAGGNIQYF
length: 15; V: TRBV4-1; J: TRBJ2-7; CDR3: CASSRGRDRRYEQYF
length: 15; V: TRBV7-9; J: TRBJ1-4; CDR3: CVSSLVQALNERLFF
length: 15; V: TRBV6-6; J: TRBJ2-5; CDR3: CASTPLREGGETQYF
length: 15; V: TRBV19; J: TRBJ1-5; CDR3: CASSMIKGAHQPQQF
length: 14; V: TRBV6-2/TRBV6-3; J: TRBJ2-1; CDR3: CASSSGTTMNEQFF
length: 15; V: TRBV5-1; J: TRBJ2-5; CDR3: CACSLSPQGFEAQYF
length: 16; V: TRBV19; J: TRBJ1-5; CDR3: CASSPRTGGYNQPQHF
length: 16; V: TRBV28; J: TRBJ2-7; CDR3: CASRRPSGSRSYEQYF
length: 18; V: TRBV11-2; J: TRBJ2-3; CDR3: CPSSLTTSGRAGRDTHYF
length: 15; V: TRBV4-1; J: TRBJ2-5; CDR3: CTSGLTQGAVETQYF
length: 14; V: TRBV12-3/TRBV12-4; J: TRBJ2-5; CDR3: CAGNSSGAQETQYF